What follows describes a single T cell receptor beta chain. Its antigen is still unknown. Germline V lookup: CDR1 LGHNA, CDR2 YNFKEQ. CDR3 length equals 13 residues. V was clipped by 10 bases and J by 7 bases; unmatched bases: 6. PCR involved 60 Vbeta and 13 Jbeta primers. Assay used: immunoSEQ multiplex PCR; TCRdb lists only in-frame clones, some missing. The sample yields 65,000 to 85,000 clones, just over 85% seen once. The data are from a study of cytomegalovirus exposure and HLA in healthy donors. Findings and limits, study-wide: For TCR beta chains, V- and J-gene trimming was later linked to a missense DCLRE1C variant. In a later analysis, at a false discovery rate of 0.05, roughly 17,000 TCR beta sequences matched HLA alleles.

This chain connects TRBV4-2 to TRBJ2-2, with 10 positions matching TRBD1. The sequence was collected from a woman between 25 and 40 years old in good health and CMV-seronegative. Sequenced material: PBMCs. In DNA form, the CDR3 reads TGTGCCATCAGGGACAGGGGTAACGGGGAGCTGTTTTTT. As protein: CAIRDRGNGELFF.